These T cell receptor beta chains were read from a single sample in a study of radiotherapy plus CTLA-4 blockade in lung cancer. Sequenced by immunoSEQ multiplex PCR; TCRdb stores in-frame clones only, minus some. The sample yields tens of thousands of clones, 83% seen once. The sample consisted of peripheral blood, taken from a patient treated with radiotherapy plus ipilimumab. These receptors were collected from a human donor with non-small cell lung cancer who had stable disease on radiotherapy plus ipilimumab. The CDR3 runs from the conserved cysteine through the conserved F or W. Fields, in order: J gene, D gene, clone size, V gene, CDR3 protein, CDR3 DNA. D genes are given only for firm matches. A clone size is listed for some rows: how often the clone was seen (once, few, many), or a class if it is expanded.

>TRBJ2-1|TRBD2|once|TRBV9
CASTIGGSSHNEQFF
TGTGCCAGCACCATCGGCGGGAGCTCACACAATGAGCAGTTCTTC
>TRBJ1-6|NA|NA|TRBV5-4
CASTGQKGGGSPLHF
TGTGCCAGCACCGGACAGAAGGGTGGTGGTTCACCCCTCCACTTT
>TRBJ1-2|NA|once|TRBV5-6
CASRRAGGYTF
TGTGCCAGCAGGAGGGCGGGGGGCTACACCTTC
>TRBJ2-7|TRBD1|NA|TRBV5-1
CASSSRQGAYEQYF
TGCGCCAGCAGCTCACGACAGGGGGCTTACGAGCAGTACTTC
>TRBJ2-2|TRBD1|NA|TRBV6-1
CASSEWETGIDTGELFF
TGTGCCAGCAGTGAATGGGAGACAGGGATTGACACCGGGGAGCTGTTTTTT
>TRBJ1-3|NA|few|TRBV6-1
CASSEYAGLGNTIYF
TGTGCCAGCAGTGAATACGCAGGGTTGGGAAACACCATATATTTT
>TRBJ1-4|TRBD1|NA|TRBV27
CASSLSQGGDEKLFF
TGTGCCAGCAGTTTATCCCAAGGGGGCGATGAAAAACTGTTTTTT
>TRBJ1-3|NA|NA|TRBV18
CASSPPAGWRNTIYF
TGTGCCAGCTCACCACCGGCAGGGTGGAGAAACACCATATATTTT
>TRBJ1-2|TRBD1|NA|TRBV4-1
CASSPHRGDYGYTF
TGCGCCAGCAGCCCGCACAGGGGCGACTATGGCTACACCTTC
>TRBJ2-1|NA|NA|TRBV6-1
CASRGETNEQFF
TGTGCCAGCAGGGGTGAGACAAACGAGCAGTTCTTC
>TRBJ2-7|TRBD2|NA|TRBV11-2
CASSFNGRGAYEQYF
TGTGCCAGCAGCTTTAATGGGCGGGGGGCTTACGAGCAGTACTTC
>TRBJ1-1|NA|NA|TRBV28
CASSLWAGEAFF
TGTGCCAGCAGTTTATGGGCAGGAGAAGCTTTCTTT
>TRBJ2-7|NA|NA|TRBV28
CASSSPPRLGSYEQYF
TGTGCCAGCAGTTCCCCCCCGAGACTAGGAAGCTACGAGCAGTACTTC
>TRBJ2-7|TRBD1|NA|TRBV19
CALRLPGGNEQYF
TGTGCTTTAAGGTTACCAGGGGGAAACGAGCAGTACTTC
>TRBJ2-7|NA|once|TRBV14
CASSPSRAGHEQYF
TGTGCCAGCAGCCCCTCCCGAGCGGGTCACGAGCAGTACTTC
>TRBJ2-7|NA|NA|TRBV7-6
CASSLVGADEQYF
TGTGCCAGCAGCTTGGTAGGGGCCGACGAGCAGTACTTC
>TRBJ2-2|TRBD2|NA|TRBV19
CASSQPGLIYGELFF
TGTGCCAGTAGCCAACCGGGACTAATATACGGGGAGCTGTTTTTT
>TRBJ1-2|NA|NA|TRBV11-2
CASSVRSGIGYTF
TGTGCCAGCAGCGTTAGATCGGGTATCGGCTACACCTTC
>TRBJ2-1|NA|NA|TRBV7-8
CASSLVLRGSSSYNEQFF
TGTGCCAGCAGCTTAGTTCTTCGGGGGTCGAGCTCCTACAATGAGCAGTTCTTC
>TRBJ2-3|NA|NA|TRBV5-1
CASSLVGASTDTQYF
TGCGCCAGCAGCTTGGTGGGGGCGAGCACAGATACGCAGTATTTT
>TRBJ2-7|TRBD1|NA|TRBV2
CASKGQGSSYEQYF
TGTGCCAGCAAAGGACAGGGGAGCTCCTACGAGCAGTACTTC
>TRBJ2-1|NA|once|TRBV6-1
CASAALVQGNEQFF
TGTGCCAGCGCTGCCCTCGTACAGGGCAATGAGCAGTTCTTC
>TRBJ2-7|TRBD1|NA|TRBV7-9
CASSSRTRTGLNSYEQYF
TGTGCCAGCAGCTCGCGAACTAGGACAGGGCTAAACTCCTACGAGCAGTACTTC
>TRBJ1-2|TRBD1|NA|TRBV6-5
CASSYKGQVNYGYTF
TGTGCCAGCAGTTACAAGGGACAGGTTAACTATGGCTACACCTTC
>TRBJ2-1|NA|NA|TRBV7-9
CASSSPWGAYNEQFF
TGTGCCAGCAGCTCCCCGTGGGGAGCTTACAATGAGCAGTTCTTC
>TRBJ2-7|NA|NA|TRBV28
CASSFQGRNEQYF
TGTGCCAGCAGTTTCCAGGGGCGGAACGAGCAGTACTTC
>TRBJ2-3|NA|NA|TRBV19
CASSLRGSTDTQYF
TGTGCCAGTAGTCTCAGGGGTAGCACAGATACGCAGTATTTT
>TRBJ1-2|TRBD1|NA|TRBV28
CASSLIGIGPGTGGYGYTF
TGTGCCAGCAGTTTGATCGGCATCGGCCCCGGGACAGGGGGGTATGGCTACACCTTC
>TRBJ1-2|TRBD1|NA|TRBV19
CASSSTQGPLSSGYTF
TGTGCCAGTAGCTCAACACAGGGGCCCCTCTCCAGTGGCTACACCTTC
>TRBJ2-7|TRBD1|NA|TRBV2
CASTRGQTYEQYF
TGTGCCAGCACTAGGGGACAGACCTACGAGCAGTACTTC
>TRBJ2-7|NA|NA|TRBV7-2
CASSLVGGTAYYEQYF
TGTGCCAGCAGCTTAGTGGGGGGGACAGCCTACTACGAGCAGTACTTC
>TRBJ1-6|NA|NA|TRBV30
CAWSPPPGRSSYNSPLHF
TGTGCCTGGAGTCCACCGCCAGGGCGAAGCTCCTATAATTCACCCCTCCACTTT
>TRBJ2-7|TRBD1|NA|TRBV11-2
CASSYRLGTGHYEQYF
TGTGCCAGCAGCTACCGGCTCGGGACAGGGCACTACGAGCAGTACTTC
>TRBJ2-3|TRBD2|once|TRBV13
CASSLAGGPTDTQYF
TGTGCCAGCAGCTTAGCGGGAGGGCCAACAGATACGCAGTATTTT
>TRBJ2-7|NA|NA|TRBV6-5
CASSGSGNYEQYF
TGTGCCAGCAGTGGCTCCGGGAACTACGAGCAGTACTTC
>TRBJ2-1|TRBD1|NA|TRBV9
CASSRAPGQGILGNEQFF
TGTGCCAGCAGCCGCGCGCCGGGACAGGGTATTCTCGGCAATGAGCAGTTCTTC
>TRBJ1-1|NA|NA|TRBV20-1
CSARDAFF
TGCAGTGCCCGGGACGCTTTCTTT
>TRBJ2-1|NA|NA|TRBV27
CASSPPRQAFSGAYNEQFF
TGTGCCAGCAGTCCCCCTAGGCAGGCTTTCAGTGGGGCTTACAATGAGCAGTTCTTC
>TRBJ1-5|NA|NA|TRBV6-5
CASGGGDQPQHF
TGTGCCAGTGGCGGAGGCGATCAGCCCCAGCATTTT
>TRBJ1-5|TRBD1|NA|TRBV6-1
CASSRQGSDQPQHF
TGTGCCAGCAGCCGACAGGGATCTGATCAGCCCCAGCATTTT
>TRBJ2-5|TRBD2|few|TRBV30
CAWSSGFSGGARVETQYF
TGTGCCTGGAGTAGCGGTTTTAGCGGGGGGGCGCGAGTCGAGACCCAGTACTTC
>TRBJ1-2|NA|NA|TRBV7-9
CASSSPSNYGYTF
TGTGCCAGCAGCTCCCCATCTAACTATGGCTACACCTTC
>TRBJ2-1|NA|NA|TRBV5-5
CASSLRLYNEQFF
TGTGCCAGCAGCTTGAGACTATACAATGAGCAGTTCTTC
>TRBJ1-1|NA|NA|TRBV7-9
CASSFPLTGILAFF
TGTGCCAGCAGCTTTCCGCTTACAGGGATCTTGGCTTTCTTT
>TRBJ2-1|TRBD2|NA|TRBV28
CASSTPSGGARDEQFF
TGTGCCAGCAGTACACCTAGCGGGGGGGCCAGGGATGAGCAGTTCTTC
>TRBJ1-5|TRBD1|NA|TRBV7-9
CASSRGTGSRNQPQHF
TGTGCCAGCAGCCGAGGGACAGGGAGTCGCAATCAGCCCCAGCATTTT
>TRBJ1-5|NA|NA|TRBV30
CAWSPPVRPQHF
TGTGCCTGGAGTCCCCCGGTGAGGCCCCAGCATTTT